A single sample gave rise to the 24 T cell receptor beta chains below, sequenced in a study of blood T cell repertoires in COVID-19. Assay used: immunoSEQ multiplex PCR; TCRdb lists only in-frame clones, some missing. The top ten hold 4% to 5% of the sample, which has a few hundred thousand clones, roughly nine tenths seen once. Sequencing was carried out using peripheral blood. These receptors were obtained from a woman between 40 and 55 years old who had recovered from COVID-19.

J is TRBJ1-2 and V is TRBV29-1; D call uncertain. The CDR3 spans 12 residues. V dropped 6 bases and J dropped 8 bases, with 16 bases sitting between them. Germline loops: CDR1 SQVTM, CDR2 ANQGSEA. The CDR3 DNA follows: TGCAGCGTACTCTCACCCGGAGAGGGCTACACCTTC. This encodes CSVLSPGEGYTF. Looking up the rest from reference TRBV29-1 and TRBJ1-2 gives the full variable domain: SAVISQKPSRDICQRGTSLTIQCQVDSQVTMMFWYRQQPGQSLTLIATANQGSEATYESGFVIDKFPISRPNLTFSTLTVSNMSPEDSSIYLCSVLSPGEGYTFGSGTRLTVV.

The chain carries TRBV11-2 and TRBJ2-2; 12 bases are a match to TRBD2. This CDR3 comprises 18 residues. J gave up 4 bases and V 3 bases, and 9 bases lay outside the gene matches. Per the germline V gene, CDR1 is SGHAT and CDR2 is FQNNGV. The CDR3 spells CASSFFPLAGGSTGELFF. The CDR3 DNA sequence: TGTGCCAGCAGCTTCTTCCCCCTAGCGGGAGGGTCCACCGGGGAGCTGTTTTTT.

This chain links TRBV11-2 with TRBJ2-7; the D is unclear. The V and J ends lost 0 bases and 1 base respectively, with 7 bases between them. The CDR3 is 14 residues long. Germline-derived CDR1 and CDR2 are SGHAT and FQNNGV. The CDR3: CASSLESQSYEQYV. CDR3 DNA sequence: TGTGCCAGCAGCTTAGAGTCCCAGTCCTACGAGCAGTACGTC.

The chain recombines TRBV18 with TRBJ2-2; TRBD1 matches 7 bases. Germline values: CDR1 KGHSH, CDR2 LQKENI. The ends lost 3 bases at V and 4 bases at J; junction bases unmatched: 2. This CDR3 comprises 14 residues. CDR3 sequence: CASSPTGFTGELFF. CDR3 DNA: TGTGCCAGCTCACCGACAGGGTTCACCGGGGAGCTGTTTTTT.

The chain combines TRBV7-6 with TRBJ2-5; 7 bases fit TRBD2. The CDR3 runs to 15 residues. Per germline, CDR1 SGHVS and CDR2 FNYEAQ. V was pared by 5 bases and J by 2 bases, with 8 bases of the junction left unmatched. The DNA of the CDR3 is TGTGCCAGCAGCCTTATATCGCGGGGGCAAGAGACCCAGTACTTC. Encoded protein: CASSLISRGQETQYF.

The gene calls are TRBV7-3 and TRBJ1-1; 9 positions match TRBD1. CDR1 is SGHTA, CDR2 FQGTGA, per germline. With 4 bases clipped from V and 1 base from J, the junction kept 4 bases outside the gene matches. The CDR3 is made up of 15 amino acids. The CDR3 DNA is TGTGCCAGCAGCTCACAGGGGGCGGGGAACACTGAAGCTTTCTTT. Translating gives CASSSQGAGNTEAFF.

The genes are TRBV28 and TRBJ1-4; TRBD1 matches 8 bases. Germline V gene sequence: CDR1 MDHEN, CDR2 SYDVKM. The CDR3 is 14 amino acids. The V gene end was trimmed by 6 bases and the J gene end by 7 bases; junction bases not matched to a gene: 7. Written as DNA, the CDR3 is TGTGCCAGCAGGACCACAGGGGGTGGTGAAAAACTGTTTTTT. Translation gives CASRTTGGGEKLFF. Variable domain in full (rest from reference TRBV28 and TRBJ1-4): DVKVTQSSRYLVKRTGEKVFLECVQDMDHENMFWYRQDPGLGLRLIYFSYDVKMKEKGDIPEGYSVSREKKERFSLILESASTNQTSMYLCASRTTGGGEKLFFGSGTQLSVL.

V gene TRBV9 combines with J gene TRBJ1-2, with 7 bases identical to TRBD1. Germline V gene data show CDR1 as SGDLS and CDR2 as YYNGEE. This CDR3 comprises 14 residues. The ends lost 3 bases at V and 8 bases at J; junction bases unmatched: 10. Written as DNA, the CDR3 is TGTGCCAGCAGCGCGGAGGGGGCCCTGAGGGGCTACACCTTC. It encodes CASSAEGALRGYTF.

V usage is TRBV10-3 and J usage is TRBJ1-3, with 7 bases that match TRBD1. This CDR3 is built from 14 residues. V was pared by 6 bases and J by 2 bases, with 4 bases of the junction left unmatched. Germline V gives CDR1 ENHRY, CDR2 SYGVKD. The DNA of the CDR3 is TGTGCCATCAGGACGACAGGGACTGGAAACACCATATATTTT. Encoded protein: CAIRTTGTGNTIYF.

The genes are TRBV11-2 and TRBJ2-1, with TRBD2 identical over 8 bases. The CDR3 contains 14 residues. Germline V gene lookup returns CDR1 SGHAT and CDR2 FQNNGV. Germline trimming cut 0 bases from V and 13 bases from J; bases unmatched to any gene: 8. The CDR3 region is CASSLDRSGMGQFF. CDR3 DNA: TGTGCCAGCAGCTTAGACCGTAGCGGGATGGGACAGTTCTTC.

The genes are TRBV18 and TRBJ2-3; maybe TRBD2 (5 bases). Trimming took off 4 bases at V and 1 base at J, with 9 bases between the two ends. The CDR3 extends over 14 amino acids. Germline-derived CDR1 and CDR2 are KGHSH and LQKENI. CDR3 nucleotide sequence: TGTGCCAGCTCACAGGACTGGCGCACAGATACGCAGTATTTT. It translates to CASSQDWRTDTQYF.

The chain carries TRBV4-1 and TRBJ1-1; TRBD1 matches 7 bases. Germline values: CDR1 MGHRA, CDR2 YSYEKL. The CDR3 has 15 residues. Germline trimming cut 0 bases from V and 5 bases from J; bases unmatched to any gene: 6. Here the CDR3 reads CASSQDWRRGTEAFF. DNA for the CDR3: TGCGCCAGCAGCCAAGATTGGCGCAGGGGGACTGAAGCTTTCTTT.

The chain joins TRBV1 to TRBJ2-7; the table's D call, TRBD2, has no DNA check behind it. TRBV1 is described as a pseudogene. This CDR3 is built from 20 residues. The CDR3 nucleotides are TGCACCAGCAGCCAAGATTCGAGCGGGACTAGCTCCCCCCTCCGGTGGGAGCAGTACGTC. Its protein is CTSSQDSSGTSSPLRWEQYV.

The V gene is TRBV10-2, the J gene TRBJ2-7; D possibly corresponds to TRBD2 (7 bases). Germline assignment: CDR1 WSHSY and CDR2 SAAADI. CDR3 size: 15 residues. Trimming removed 3 bases from V and 3 bases from J, with 15 bases in between. The CDR3 here is CASSDSMGGLYEQYF. Written as DNA, the CDR3 is TGCGCCAGCAGTGATTCCATGGGGGGGCTCTACGAGCAGTACTTC.

The chain joins TRBV11-2 to TRBJ2-7; TRBD1 aligns across 8 bases. V gave up 5 bases and J gave up 7 bases; unmatched junction bases: 4. CDR1 and CDR2 (germline): SGHAT, FQNNGV. The CDR3 loop spans 12 amino acids. CDR3 sequence: CASSDRGGEQYF. The CDR3 nucleotides read TGTGCCAGCAGCGACAGGGGCGGGGAGCAGTACTTC. The whole variable domain, remainder taken from reference TRBV11-2 and TRBJ2-7, is EAGVAQSPRYKIIEKRQSVAFWCNPISGHATLYWYQQILGQGPKLLIQFQNNGVVDDSQLPKDRFSAERLKGVDSTLKIQPAKLEDSAVYLCASSDRGGEQYFGPGTRLTVT.

This clone showed up just once. The CDR3 DNA follows: TGTGCCAGCAGTTACCGGGGAGACCTCGATACGCAGTATTTT. Translated: CASSYRGDLDTQYF. This chain joins TRBV6-2 or TRBV6-3 and TRBJ2-3; TRBD2 is a possible D gene (5 bases). The CDR3 extends over 14 amino acids. Trimming left V 2 bases short and J 6 bases short, with 12 bases between. Germline values: CDR1 MNHEY, CDR2 SVGEGT.

The rearrangement links TRBV12-3 or TRBV12-4 to TRBJ1-6; D is uncertain. This CDR3 has 12 residues. The V gene lost 6 bases and the J gene lost 9 bases, with 9 bases spanning the gap. The CDR3 sequence is CASRSGSSPLHF. The CDR3 bases are TGTGCCAGCAGATCGGGGAGTTCACCCCTCCACTTT.

This chain uses TRBV10-3 with TRBJ2-2; TRBD1 is a possible D gene (5 bases). Trimming took off 5 bases at V and 2 bases at J, with 12 bases between the two ends. The CDR3 spans 15 residues. Germline CDR1 ENHRY, CDR2 SYGVKD. CDR3 loop: CAISNLGVNTGELFF. CDR3 coding DNA: TGTGCCATCAGTAACTTAGGGGTAAACACCGGGGAGCTGTTTTTT.

This sequence joins TRBV19 and TRBJ1-2; weak D call: TRBD1 (5 bases). V lost 3 bases to trimming and J lost 0 bases, with 5 bases between them. Germline-derived CDR1 and CDR2 are LNHDA and SQIVND (reference sequence). The CDR3 consists of 13 residues. CDR3 residues: CASSMTANYGYTF. DNA for the CDR3: TGTGCCAGTAGTATGACAGCTAACTATGGCTACACCTTC.

The V gene is TRBV6-5, the J gene TRBJ1-2, with a tentative D call TRBD1 (6 bases). Germline V gene lookup returns CDR1 MNHEY and CDR2 SVGAGI. V lost 6 bases to trimming and J lost 10 bases, with 18 bases between them. This CDR3 region has 13 residues. CDR3: CASSPIRGSSYTF. The CDR3 nucleotides are TGTGCCAGCAGCCCCATCAGGGGTTCTTCCTACACCTTC.

V is TRBV7-9 and J is TRBJ2-5, with TRBD1 matching 8 bases. This CDR3 has 15 amino acids. The germline CDR1 and CDR2 sequences are SEHNR and FQNEAQ (reference sequence). The ends lost 5 bases at V and 5 bases at J; junction bases unmatched: 10. CDR3 region: CASSQLRQGRETQYF. CDR3 DNA: TGTGCCAGCAGCCAACTACGACAGGGGCGGGAGACCCAGTACTTC.

This clone was counted once. The sample carries other DNA sequences with the same CDR3. This chain uses TRBV30 with TRBJ1-2; D ambiguous. Germline assignment: CDR1 GTSNPN and CDR2 SVGIG (reference sequence). V was cut by 5 bases and J by 2 bases, with 9 bases left in between. The length of the CDR3 is 12 residues. CDR3 DNA: TGTGCCTGGGCGGGCGGGAACTATGGCTACACCTTC. Translating it yields CAWAGGNYGYTF.

This clone appeared a few times. V usage is TRBV3-1 (or the pseudogene TRBV3-2) and J usage is TRBJ2-5; D gene ambiguous. V shed 4 bases and J shed 4 bases, with 7 bases lying between them. Germline CDR1 LGHDT, CDR2 YNNKEL (reference sequence). This CDR3 spans 12 amino acids. The CDR3 loop is CASSLRRETQYF. CDR3 DNA sequence: TGTGCCAGCAGCCTCCGGAGAGAGACCCAGTACTTC.

J is TRBJ2-2 and V is TRBV6-2 or TRBV6-3; 10 nucleotides line up with TRBD1. V dropped 5 bases and J dropped 0; count of bases not matched to a gene: 6. Germline assignment: CDR1 MNHEY and CDR2 SVGEGT. CDR3 length equals 17 residues. The CDR3 spells CASSPGQGLPNTGELFF. The CDR3 bases are TGTGCCAGCAGTCCGGGACAGGGGCTGCCGAACACCGGGGAGCTGTTTTTT.